Sequencing of this T cell receptor beta chain was carried out in a study of blood T cell repertoires in COVID-19. In the study overall: Sites in the United States, Italy and Spain provided acute and convalescent COVID-19 samples. T cells, B-cell-depleted T cells, or PBMCs provided the cDNA or gDNA that served as material.

Germline V lookup: CDR1 SNHLY, CDR2 FYNNEI. The CDR3 runs to 15 residues. V shed 3 bases and J 10 bases; nucleotides not matched to a gene: 8. Repertoires were generated with immunoSEQ multiplex PCR, while TCRdb's copy carries only in-frame clones and drops some. The table includes more than 140,000 clones, around 83% detected once. The clonotype comes from a woman aged 45-65 years in a cohort sampled during active or convalescent COVID-19. The chain couples TRBV2 to TRBJ1-6; 8 bases line up with TRBD1. Sequencing was performed on peripheral blood. CDR3 coding DNA: TGTGCCAGCAGTGAGAGGAGGACAGGGACATCACCCCTCCACTTT. This encodes CASSERRTGTSPLHF.